The sequence of this T cell receptor beta chain was determined in a study of blood T cell repertoires in COVID-19. Study at large: The analysed material was cDNA or gDNA that came from T cells, B-cell-depleted T cells, or PBMCs.

Here immunoSEQ multiplex PCR was the method, and the copy in TCRdb shows in-frame clones only, minus some. The table includes over 200,000 clones, over 75% detected once. Trimming left V 3 bases short and J 1 base short, with 7 bases between. The CDR3 has 13 residues. CDR1 and CDR2 (germline): SEHNR, FQNEAQ (reference sequence). The genes are TRBV7-9 and TRBJ2-7; the D is unclear. The specimen sequenced was peripheral blood. The clonotype was recovered from a human donor in a cohort sampled during active COVID-19. CDR3 nucleotide sequence: TGTGCCAGCAGCTTCACCGGTTCCTACGAGCAGTACTTC. It codes for CASSFTGSYEQYF.